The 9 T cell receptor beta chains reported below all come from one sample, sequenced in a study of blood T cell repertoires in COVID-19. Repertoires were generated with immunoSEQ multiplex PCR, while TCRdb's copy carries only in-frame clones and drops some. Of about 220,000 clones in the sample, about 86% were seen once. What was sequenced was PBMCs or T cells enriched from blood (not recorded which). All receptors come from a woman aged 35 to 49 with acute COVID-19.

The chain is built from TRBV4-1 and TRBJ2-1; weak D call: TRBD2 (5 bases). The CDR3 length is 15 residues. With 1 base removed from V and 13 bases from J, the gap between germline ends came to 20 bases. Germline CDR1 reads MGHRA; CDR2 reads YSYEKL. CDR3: CASSQGATTGRYQFF. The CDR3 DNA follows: TGCGCCAGCAGCCAAGGAGCGACTACGGGTCGGTATCAGTTCTTC.

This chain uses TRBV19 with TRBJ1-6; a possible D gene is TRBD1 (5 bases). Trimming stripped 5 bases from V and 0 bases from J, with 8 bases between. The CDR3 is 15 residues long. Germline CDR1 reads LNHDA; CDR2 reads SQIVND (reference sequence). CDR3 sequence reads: CASSGGSSYNSPLHF. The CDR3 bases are TGTGCCAGTAGTGGGGGGAGCTCCTATAATTCACCCCTCCACTTT.

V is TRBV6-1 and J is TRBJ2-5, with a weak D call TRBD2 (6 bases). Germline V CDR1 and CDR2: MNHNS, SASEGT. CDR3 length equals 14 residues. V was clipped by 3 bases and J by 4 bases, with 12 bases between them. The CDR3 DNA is TGTGCCAGCAGTGAGGTGGGCGGGACAGAGACCCAGTACTTC. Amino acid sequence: CASSEVGGTETQYF.

CDR3 sequence: CASRGELYGYTF. The CDR3 DNA is TGTGCCAGCAGAGGAGAACTTTATGGCTACACCTTC. The genes are TRBV2 and TRBJ1-2; D gene ambiguous. The CDR3 has 12 residues. Germline assignment: CDR1 SNHLY and CDR2 FYNNEI. The V end lost 6 bases, the J end lost 5 bases, and 10 bases lay between the germline ends.

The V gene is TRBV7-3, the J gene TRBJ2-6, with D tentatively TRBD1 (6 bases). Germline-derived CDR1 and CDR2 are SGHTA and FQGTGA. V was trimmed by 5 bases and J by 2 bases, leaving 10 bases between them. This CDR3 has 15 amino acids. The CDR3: CASSATGTGANVLTF. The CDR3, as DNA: TGTGCCAGCAGCGCCACAGGGACTGGGGCCAACGTCCTGACTTTC.

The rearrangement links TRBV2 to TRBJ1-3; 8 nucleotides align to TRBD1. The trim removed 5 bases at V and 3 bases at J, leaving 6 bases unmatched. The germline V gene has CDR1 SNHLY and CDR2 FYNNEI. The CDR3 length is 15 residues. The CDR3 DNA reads TGTGCCAGCAGTCTTGACAGGGGAAGTGGAAACACCATATATTTT. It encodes CASSLDRGSGNTIYF.

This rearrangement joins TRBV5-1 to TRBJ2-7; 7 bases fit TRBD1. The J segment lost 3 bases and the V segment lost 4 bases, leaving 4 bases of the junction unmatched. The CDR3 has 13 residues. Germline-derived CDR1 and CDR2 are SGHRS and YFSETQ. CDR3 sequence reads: CASSPGQSYEQYF. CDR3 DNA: TGCGCCAGCAGCCCGGGACAGAGCTACGAGCAGTACTTC.

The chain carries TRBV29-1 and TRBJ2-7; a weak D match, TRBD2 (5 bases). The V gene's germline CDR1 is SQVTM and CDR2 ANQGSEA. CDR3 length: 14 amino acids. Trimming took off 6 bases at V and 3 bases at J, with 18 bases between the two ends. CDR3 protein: CSVVPTDGVYEQYF. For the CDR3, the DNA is TGCAGCGTAGTCCCGACTGACGGGGTCTACGAGCAGTACTTC.

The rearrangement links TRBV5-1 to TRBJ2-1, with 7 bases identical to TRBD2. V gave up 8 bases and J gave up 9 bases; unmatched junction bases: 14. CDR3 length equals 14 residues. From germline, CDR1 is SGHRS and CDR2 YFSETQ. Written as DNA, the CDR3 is TGCGCCAGTAGTGTCCGGACTAGTATAGGTGAGCAGTTCTTC. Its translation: CASSVRTSIGEQFF.